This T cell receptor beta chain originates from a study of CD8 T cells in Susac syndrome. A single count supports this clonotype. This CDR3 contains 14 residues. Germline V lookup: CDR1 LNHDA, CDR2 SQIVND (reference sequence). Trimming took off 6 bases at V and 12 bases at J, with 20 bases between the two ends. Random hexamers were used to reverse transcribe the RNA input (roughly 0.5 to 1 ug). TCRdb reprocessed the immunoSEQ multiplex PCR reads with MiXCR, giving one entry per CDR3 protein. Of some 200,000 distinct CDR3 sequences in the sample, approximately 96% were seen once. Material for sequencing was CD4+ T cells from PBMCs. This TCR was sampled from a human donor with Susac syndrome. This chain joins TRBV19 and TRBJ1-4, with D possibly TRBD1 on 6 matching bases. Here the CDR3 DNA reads TGTGCCAGTAGCCGAACCATCACAGGGTCGGAACTGTTTTTT. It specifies CASSRTITGSELFF. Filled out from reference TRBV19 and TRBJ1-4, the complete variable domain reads DGGITQSPKYLFRKEGQNVTLSCEQNLNHDAMYWYRQDPGQGLRLIYYSQIVNDFQKGDIAEGYSVSREKKESFPLTVTSAQKNPTAFYLCASSRTITGSELFFGSGTQLSVL.